One sample yielded the 2 T cell receptor beta chains listed below, sequenced in a study of prognosis after radiotherapy for stage I lung cancer. The genomic DNA TCR beta CDR3 region underwent two rounds of multiplex PCR. Round one of PCR was performed, and it used primers specific to each TRBV and TRBJ gene. TCRdb fed the multiplex PCR reads into MiXCR, producing one record per CDR3 protein. Of fewer than 40,000 distinct CDR3 sequences listed, under 40% are singletons. The source material was PBMCs, sampled before or after stereotactic body radiation therapy (not recorded which). The receptors were gathered from a donor of 50 years or more with non-small cell lung cancer.

At least ten counts were recorded for this clonotype. A much larger clone lies a single base off, so this may be a read error. The CDR3 loop is CASSHSQVSYEQYF. The CDR3 DNA reads as TGTGCCAGCAGTCACTCTCAGGTTTCCTACGAGCAGTACTTC. The chain combines TRBV6-5 with TRBJ2-7; D is undetermined. The CDR3 is 14 amino acids. The V gene's germline CDR1 is MNHEY and CDR2 SVGAGI.

Many counts were recorded for this clonotype. The CDR3 is CASKPGDRGDTEAFF. The CDR3 nucleotides read TGCGCCAGCAAACCGGGGGACAGGGGGGACACTGAAGCTTTCTTT. The chain joins TRBV10-2 to TRBJ1-1; 11 bases line up with TRBD1. The CDR3 length is 15 residues. Germline V gene data show CDR1 as WSHSY and CDR2 as SAAADI. V lost 7 bases, J lost 3 bases, and 7 bases stayed unmatched.